The 20 T cell receptor beta chains listed next were all sequenced from one sample in a study of T cells expressing NK-cell markers. TCRdb re-called the 5' RACE reads, yielding one record per CDR3 amino acid sequence without DNA. Here the sample table reports roughly 23,000 distinct CDR3 sequences. Sequenced sample: blood T cells: a sorted CD56 or NKG2C T cell subset, CD4+ or CD8+ T cells, or bulk PBMC T cells (not recorded which). These receptors were obtained from a man aged 18-70 years in good health.

The chain uses TRBV10-3 and TRBJ1-1. Germline CDR1 ENHRY, CDR2 SYGVKD. This CDR3 has 14 residues. Here the CDR3 reads CAISGRGMNTEAFF.

V and J are TRBV7-2 and TRBJ2-2; absent DNA, TCRdb's TRBD2 call cannot be checked. Germline V lookup: CDR1 SGHTA, CDR2 FQGNSA. This CDR3 spans 17 amino acids. Here the CDR3 reads CASSLVGLAGNTGELFF. The full variable domain, rest sourced from reference TRBV7-2 and TRBJ2-2, is GAGVSQSPSNKVTEKGKDVELRCDPISGHTALYWYRQSLGQGLEFLIYFQGNSAPDKSGLPSDRFSAERTGGSVSTLTIQRTQQEDSAVYLCASSLVGLAGNTGELFFGEGSRLTVL.

The chain couples TRBV18 to TRBJ2-2; the D call of TRBD2 rests on TCRdb alone, since no DNA is present to check it. CDR3 length equals 15 residues. Germline loops: CDR1 KGHSH, CDR2 LQKENI. The CDR3 here is CASSPTSLSTGELFF.

The CDR3: CASSLSRVAYEQYF. The chain is built from TRBV6-2 or TRBV6-3 and TRBJ2-7; without DNA, the TCRdb call of TRBD1 cannot be checked. Germline lookup yields CDR1 MNHEY and CDR2 SVGEGT. There are 14 residues in the CDR3.

The V gene is TRBV3-1, the J gene TRBJ2-5; TCRdb proposes TRBD1, but this gene call is untestable without DNA. CDR3 length: 15 amino acids. The germline CDR1 and CDR2 sequences are LGHDT and YNNKEL (reference sequence). The CDR3 reads CASSRPAIRGKTQYF.

CDR3 sequence reads: CASSPTGSQNYGYTF. This chain joins TRBV4-2 and TRBJ1-2. This CDR3 region has 15 residues. The V gene's germline CDR1 is LGHNA and CDR2 YNFKEQ.

The rearrangement uses TRBV6-1 and TRBJ2-2; the D call of TRBD1 rests on TCRdb alone, since no DNA is present to check it. The CDR3 is 16 residues long. Germline V CDR1 and CDR2: MNHNS, SASEGT. This chain's CDR3 is CASNGNRGGGTGELFF.

The rearrangement joins TRBV20-1 to TRBJ1-1. This CDR3 has 15 amino acids. The germline V gene encodes CDR1 DFQATT and CDR2 SNEGSKA (reference sequence). This CDR3 reads CSASQAQFMNTEAFF.

The V gene is TRBV4-2, the J gene TRBJ2-2. The CDR3 runs 15 residues. From germline, CDR1 is LGHNA and CDR2 YNFKEQ. The CDR3 here is CASSHDSTNTGELFF.

This chain connects TRBV27 to TRBJ1-6. CDR3 length equals 16 residues. CDR1 and CDR2 (germline): MNHEY, SMNVEV (reference sequence). CDR3 amino acids: CASSLGQWNNNSPLHF.

This rearrangement joins TRBV4-3 to TRBJ2-7; TCRdb designates TRBD1, a call that cannot be tested without DNA. Germline CDR1 LGHNA, CDR2 YSLEER. The length of the CDR3 is 15 residues. CDR3 sequence reads: CASSHRDGPLYEQYF.

This rearrangement joins TRBV6-2 or TRBV6-3 to TRBJ2-7; TCRdb designates TRBD2, a call that cannot be tested without DNA. Germline CDR1 reads MNHEY; CDR2 reads SVGEGT. The CDR3 length is 20 residues. CDR3 region: CASSYQAPSGNYKALYEQYF.

The chain couples TRBV3-1 to TRBJ2-3; TCRdb gives TRBD1 as the D gene, but with no DNA this cannot be confirmed. Germline CDR1 reads LGHDT; CDR2 reads YNNKEL (reference sequence). This CDR3 region has 15 residues. CDR3 sequence reads: CASSQDLEGGDTQYF.

The genes are TRBV4-3 and TRBJ2-2. The germline CDR1 and CDR2 sequences are LGHNA and YSLEER. This CDR3 region has 15 residues. CDR3 sequence: CASSPGVGDTGELFF.

This sequence joins TRBV20-1 and TRBJ2-1; no DNA is available, so the TRBD2 call from TCRdb remains unchecked. The CDR3 extends over 13 amino acids. Germline V lookup: CDR1 DFQATT, CDR2 SNEGSKA (reference sequence). The CDR3 region is CSARVPRGDEQFF.

V is TRBV10-3 and J is TRBJ2-1; the TRBD2 assignment by TCRdb is unverifiable without DNA. Per germline, CDR1 ENHRY and CDR2 SYGVKD. The CDR3 runs to 16 residues. CDR3 in amino acids: CAISESGGLAVFEQFF.

The CDR3 here is CASRRDRGIGRDTQYF. The chain recombines TRBV19 with TRBJ2-3; TCRdb picks TRBD1, but there is no DNA to check that call. Germline V lookup: CDR1 LNHDA, CDR2 SQIVND (reference sequence). The CDR3 is 16 amino acids.

The chain combines TRBV2 with TRBJ2-1; without DNA, the TCRdb call of TRBD1 cannot be checked. CDR3 length: 14 residues. CDR1 and CDR2 (germline): SNHLY, FYNNEI. The CDR3 here is CASSDQGAYNEQFF. Full variable domain (outside the CDR3, taken from reference TRBV2 and TRBJ2-1): EPEVTQTPSHQVTQMGQEVILRCVPISNHLYFYWYRQILGQKVEFLVSFYNNEISEKSEIFDDQFSVERPDGSNFTLKIRSTKLEDSAMYFCASSDQGAYNEQFFGPGTRLTVL.

CDR3 protein: CASSLEEQGLHYEQYF. V and J are TRBV5-1 and TRBJ2-7; TCRdb selects TRBD1, and the lack of DNA leaves this call unchecked. The CDR3 loop spans 16 amino acids. Per the germline V gene, CDR1 is SGHRS and CDR2 is YFSETQ.

This sequence joins TRBV5-1 and TRBJ2-1; TCRdb picks TRBD2, but there is no DNA to check that call. Per the germline V gene, CDR1 is SGHRS and CDR2 is YFSETQ. This CDR3 spans 17 amino acids. The CDR3 loop is CASSSGLAGGPYNEQFF.